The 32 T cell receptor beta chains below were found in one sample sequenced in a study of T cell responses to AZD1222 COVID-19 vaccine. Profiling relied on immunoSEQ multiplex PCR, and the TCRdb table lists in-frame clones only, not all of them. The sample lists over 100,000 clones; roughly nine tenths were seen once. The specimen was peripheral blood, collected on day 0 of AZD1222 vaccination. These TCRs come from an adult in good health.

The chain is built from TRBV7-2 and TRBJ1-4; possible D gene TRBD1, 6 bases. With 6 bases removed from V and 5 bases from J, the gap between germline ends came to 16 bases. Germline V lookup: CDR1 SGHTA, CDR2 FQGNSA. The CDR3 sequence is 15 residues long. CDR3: CASSFSTDRNEKLFF. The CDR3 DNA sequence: TGTGCCAGCAGTTTCTCGACCGACAGGAATGAAAAACTGTTTTTT. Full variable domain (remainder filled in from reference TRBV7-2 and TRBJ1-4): GAGVSQSPSNKVTEKGKDVELRCDPISGHTALYWYRQSLGQGLEFLIYFQGNSAPDKSGLPSDRFSAERTGGSVSTLTIQRTQQEDSAVYLCASSFSTDRNEKLFFGSGTQLSVL.

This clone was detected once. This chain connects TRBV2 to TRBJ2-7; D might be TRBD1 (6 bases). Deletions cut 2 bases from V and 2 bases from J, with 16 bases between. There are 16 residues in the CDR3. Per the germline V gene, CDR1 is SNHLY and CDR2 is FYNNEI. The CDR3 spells CASSESGQGWPYEQYF. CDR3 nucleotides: TGTGCCAGCAGTGAAAGTGGGCAGGGGTGGCCCTACGAGCAGTACTTC.

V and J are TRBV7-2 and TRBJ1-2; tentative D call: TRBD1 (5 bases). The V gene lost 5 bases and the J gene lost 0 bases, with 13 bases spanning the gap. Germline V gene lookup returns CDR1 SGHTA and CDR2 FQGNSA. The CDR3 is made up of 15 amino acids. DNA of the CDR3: TGTGCCAGCAGCGCAGCAGGGCCGGCTAACTATGGCTACACCTTC. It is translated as CASSAAGPANYGYTF. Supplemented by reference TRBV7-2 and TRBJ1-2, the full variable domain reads GAGVSQSPSNKVTEKGKDVELRCDPISGHTALYWYRQSLGQGLEFLIYFQGNSAPDKSGLPSDRFSAERTGGSVSTLTIQRTQQEDSAVYLCASSAAGPANYGYTFGSGTRLTVV.

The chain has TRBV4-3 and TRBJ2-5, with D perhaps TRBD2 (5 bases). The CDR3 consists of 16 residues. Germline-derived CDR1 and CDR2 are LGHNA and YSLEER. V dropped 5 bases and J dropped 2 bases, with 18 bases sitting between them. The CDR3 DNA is TGCGCCAGCAGCTCTGGCCACTTCGGGGTACAAGAGACCCAGTACTTC. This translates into CASSSGHFGVQETQYF.

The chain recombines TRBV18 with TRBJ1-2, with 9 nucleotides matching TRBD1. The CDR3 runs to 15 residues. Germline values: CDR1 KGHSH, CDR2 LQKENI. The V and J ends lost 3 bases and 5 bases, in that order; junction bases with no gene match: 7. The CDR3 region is CASSPGTGRRYGYTF. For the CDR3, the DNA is TGTGCCAGCTCACCTGGGACAGGGCGGAGGTATGGCTACACCTTC.

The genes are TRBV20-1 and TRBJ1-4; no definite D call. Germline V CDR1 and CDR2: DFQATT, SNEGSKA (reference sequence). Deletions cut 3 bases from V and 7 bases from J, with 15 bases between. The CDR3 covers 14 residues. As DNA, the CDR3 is TGCAGTGCTAGTATCCGGAGGAGTGGTGAAAAACTGTTTTTT. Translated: CSASIRRSGEKLFF.

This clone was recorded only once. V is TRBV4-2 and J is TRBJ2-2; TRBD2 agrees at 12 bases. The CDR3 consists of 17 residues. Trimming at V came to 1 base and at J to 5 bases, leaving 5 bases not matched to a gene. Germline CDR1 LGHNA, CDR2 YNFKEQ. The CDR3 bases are TGTGCCAGCAGCCAAGGCCTAGCGGGGGGGCCGACCGGGGAGCTGTTTTTT. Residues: CASSQGLAGGPTGELFF.

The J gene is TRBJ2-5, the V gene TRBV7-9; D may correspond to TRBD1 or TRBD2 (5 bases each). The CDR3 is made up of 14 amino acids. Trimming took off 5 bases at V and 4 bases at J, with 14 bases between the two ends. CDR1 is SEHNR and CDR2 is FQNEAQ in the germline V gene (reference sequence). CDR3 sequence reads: CASSPRSGGETQYF. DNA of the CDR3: TGTGCCAGCAGCCCCCGTTCTGGGGGAGAGACCCAGTACTTC.

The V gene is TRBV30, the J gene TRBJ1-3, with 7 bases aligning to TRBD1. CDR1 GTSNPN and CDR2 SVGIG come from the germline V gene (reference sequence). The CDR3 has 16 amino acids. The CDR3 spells CAQAVEGASSGNTIYF. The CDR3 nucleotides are TGTGCGCAGGCGGTGGAGGGGGCGAGCTCTGGAAACACCATATATTTT.

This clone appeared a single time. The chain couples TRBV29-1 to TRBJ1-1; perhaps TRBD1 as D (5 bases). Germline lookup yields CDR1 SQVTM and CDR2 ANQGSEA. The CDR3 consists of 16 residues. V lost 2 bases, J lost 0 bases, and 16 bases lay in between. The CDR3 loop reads CSVEHRLHPMNTEAFF. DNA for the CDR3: TGCAGCGTTGAACACAGGCTCCATCCCATGAACACTGAAGCTTTCTTT.

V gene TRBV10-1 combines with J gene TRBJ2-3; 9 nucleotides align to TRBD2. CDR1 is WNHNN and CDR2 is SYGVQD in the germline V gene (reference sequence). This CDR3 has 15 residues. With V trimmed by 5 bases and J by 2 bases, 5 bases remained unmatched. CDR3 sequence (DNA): TGCGCCAGCAGTCTTAGCGGGGGAGACACAGATACGCAGTATTTT. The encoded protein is CASSLSGGDTDTQYF.

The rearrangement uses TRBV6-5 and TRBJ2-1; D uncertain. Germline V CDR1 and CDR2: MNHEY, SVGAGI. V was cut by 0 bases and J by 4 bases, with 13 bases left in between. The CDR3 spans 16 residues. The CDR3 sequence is CASSYSRSTLYNEQFF. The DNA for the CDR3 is TGTGCCAGCAGTTACTCTAGGTCTACTCTTTACAATGAGCAGTTCTTC.

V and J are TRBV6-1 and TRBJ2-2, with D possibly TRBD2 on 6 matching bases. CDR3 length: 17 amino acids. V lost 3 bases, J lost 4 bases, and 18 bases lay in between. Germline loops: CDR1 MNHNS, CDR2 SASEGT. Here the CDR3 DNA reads TGTGCCAGCAGTGATGAGTTTCGAGGAGGGCCCACCGGGGAGCTGTTTTTT. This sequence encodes CASSDEFRGGPTGELFF.

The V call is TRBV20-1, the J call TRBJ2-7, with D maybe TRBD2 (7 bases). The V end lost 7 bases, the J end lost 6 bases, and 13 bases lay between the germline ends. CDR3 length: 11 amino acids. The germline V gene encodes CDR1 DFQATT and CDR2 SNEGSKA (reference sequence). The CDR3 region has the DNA TGCAGTGTTTCGGGGGGCCCCGAGCAGTACTTC. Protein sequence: CSVSGGPEQYF.

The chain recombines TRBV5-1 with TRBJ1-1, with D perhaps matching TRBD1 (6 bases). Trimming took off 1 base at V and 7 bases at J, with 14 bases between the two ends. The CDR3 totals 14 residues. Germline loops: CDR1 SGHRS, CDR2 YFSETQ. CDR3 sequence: CASSLRGEFVEAFF. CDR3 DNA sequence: TGCGCCAGCAGCTTGAGGGGGGAATTTGTTGAAGCTTTCTTT.

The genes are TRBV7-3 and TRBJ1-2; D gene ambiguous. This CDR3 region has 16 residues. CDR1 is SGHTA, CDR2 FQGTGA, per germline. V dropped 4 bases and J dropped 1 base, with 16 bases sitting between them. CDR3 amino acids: CASSSTSLVINYGYTF. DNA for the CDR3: TGTGCCAGCAGCTCAACTAGTTTGGTTATTAACTATGGCTACACCTTC.

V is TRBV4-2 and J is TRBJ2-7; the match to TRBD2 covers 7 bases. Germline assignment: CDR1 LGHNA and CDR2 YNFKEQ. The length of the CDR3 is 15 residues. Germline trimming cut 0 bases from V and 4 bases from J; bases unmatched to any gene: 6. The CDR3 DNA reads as TGTGCCAGCAGCCAAGAATGGCCTAGCGGTTACGAGCAGTACTTC. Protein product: CASSQEWPSGYEQYF.

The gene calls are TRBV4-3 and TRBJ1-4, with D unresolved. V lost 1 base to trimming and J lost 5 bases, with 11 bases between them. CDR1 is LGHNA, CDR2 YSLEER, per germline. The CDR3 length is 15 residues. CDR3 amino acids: CASSQADGRNEKLFF. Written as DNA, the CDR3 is TGCGCCAGCAGCCAAGCGGATGGCAGGAATGAAAAACTGTTTTTT.

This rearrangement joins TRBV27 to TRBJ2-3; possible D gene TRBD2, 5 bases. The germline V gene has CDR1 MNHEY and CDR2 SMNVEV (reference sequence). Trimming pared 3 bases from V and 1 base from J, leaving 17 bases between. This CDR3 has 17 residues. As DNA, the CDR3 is TGTGCCAGCAGTTTCACACCCTCGGGGAAGGGCACAGATACGCAGTATTTT. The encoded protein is CASSFTPSGKGTDTQYF.

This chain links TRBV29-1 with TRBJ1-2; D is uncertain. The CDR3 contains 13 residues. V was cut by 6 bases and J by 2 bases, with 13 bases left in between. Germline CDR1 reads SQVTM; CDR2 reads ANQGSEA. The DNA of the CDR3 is TGCAGCGTCTGGTCCGACGGGAACTATGGCTACACCTTC. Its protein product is CSVWSDGNYGYTF.

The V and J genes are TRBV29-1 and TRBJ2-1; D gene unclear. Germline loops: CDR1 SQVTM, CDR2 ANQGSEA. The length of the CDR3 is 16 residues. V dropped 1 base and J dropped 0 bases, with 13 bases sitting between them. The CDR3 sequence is CSVEVSSISSYNEQFF. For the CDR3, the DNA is TGCAGCGTTGAAGTCAGTAGTATCTCCTCCTACAATGAGCAGTTCTTC.

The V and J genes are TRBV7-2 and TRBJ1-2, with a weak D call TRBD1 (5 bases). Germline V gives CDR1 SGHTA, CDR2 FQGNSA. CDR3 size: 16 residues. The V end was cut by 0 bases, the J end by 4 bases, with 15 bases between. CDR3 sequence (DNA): TGTGCCAGCAGCTTAGCCGGGGGTAGGGGAGGCTATGGCTACACCTTC. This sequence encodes CASSLAGGRGGYGYTF.

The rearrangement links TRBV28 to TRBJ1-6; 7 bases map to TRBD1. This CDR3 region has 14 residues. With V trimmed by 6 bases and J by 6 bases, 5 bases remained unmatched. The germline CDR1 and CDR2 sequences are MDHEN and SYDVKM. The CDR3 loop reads CASSAGTANSPLHF. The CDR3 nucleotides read TGTGCCAGCAGCGCCGGGACAGCTAATTCACCCCTCCACTTT.

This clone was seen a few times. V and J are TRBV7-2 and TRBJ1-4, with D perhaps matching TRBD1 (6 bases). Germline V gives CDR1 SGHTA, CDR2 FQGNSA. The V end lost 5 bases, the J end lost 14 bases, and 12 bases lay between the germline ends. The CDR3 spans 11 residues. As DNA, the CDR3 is TGTGCCAGCAGCCCCGGGACATATCTGTTTTTT. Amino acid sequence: CASSPGTYLFF.

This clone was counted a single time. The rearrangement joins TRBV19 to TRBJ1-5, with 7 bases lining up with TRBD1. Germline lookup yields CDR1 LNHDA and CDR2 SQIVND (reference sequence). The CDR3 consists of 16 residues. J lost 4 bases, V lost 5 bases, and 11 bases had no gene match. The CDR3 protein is CASSPGDRLKNQPQHF. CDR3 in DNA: TGTGCCAGTAGTCCCGGGGACAGACTAAAAAATCAGCCCCAGCATTTT.

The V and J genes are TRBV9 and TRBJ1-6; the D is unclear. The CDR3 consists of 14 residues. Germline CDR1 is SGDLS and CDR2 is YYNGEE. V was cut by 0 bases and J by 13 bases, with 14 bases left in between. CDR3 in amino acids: CASSVGTPRMPLHF. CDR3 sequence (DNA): TGTGCCAGCAGCGTAGGAACCCCTCGGATGCCCCTCCACTTT.

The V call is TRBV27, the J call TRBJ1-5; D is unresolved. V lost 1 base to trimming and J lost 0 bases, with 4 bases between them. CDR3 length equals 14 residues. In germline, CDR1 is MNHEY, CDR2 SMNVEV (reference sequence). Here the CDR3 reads CASSLYFSNQPQHF. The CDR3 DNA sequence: TGTGCCAGCAGTTTATACTTTAGCAATCAGCCCCAGCATTTT.

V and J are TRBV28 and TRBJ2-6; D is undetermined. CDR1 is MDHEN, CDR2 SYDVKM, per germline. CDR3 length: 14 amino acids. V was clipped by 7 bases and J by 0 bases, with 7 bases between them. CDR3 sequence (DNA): TGTGCCAGCAACCGCGCCTCTGGGGCCAACGTCCTGACTTTC. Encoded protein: CASNRASGANVLTF.

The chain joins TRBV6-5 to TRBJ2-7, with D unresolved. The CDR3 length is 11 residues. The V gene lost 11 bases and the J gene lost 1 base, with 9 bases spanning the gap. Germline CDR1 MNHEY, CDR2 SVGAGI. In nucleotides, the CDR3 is TGTGCCTCCAAAGAGTCCTACGAGCAGTACTTC. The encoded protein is CASKESYEQYF.

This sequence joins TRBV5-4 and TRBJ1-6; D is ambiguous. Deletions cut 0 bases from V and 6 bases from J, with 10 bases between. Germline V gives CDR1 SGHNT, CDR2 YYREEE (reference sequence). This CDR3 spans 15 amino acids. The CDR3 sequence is CASSLARTVNSPLHF. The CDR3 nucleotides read TGTGCCAGCAGCTTGGCGAGGACTGTTAATTCACCCCTCCACTTT.

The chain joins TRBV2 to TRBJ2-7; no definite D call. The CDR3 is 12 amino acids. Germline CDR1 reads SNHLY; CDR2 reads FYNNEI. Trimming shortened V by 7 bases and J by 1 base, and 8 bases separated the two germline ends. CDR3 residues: CASNRVSYEQYF. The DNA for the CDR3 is TGTGCCAGCAATAGGGTATCCTACGAGCAGTACTTC.

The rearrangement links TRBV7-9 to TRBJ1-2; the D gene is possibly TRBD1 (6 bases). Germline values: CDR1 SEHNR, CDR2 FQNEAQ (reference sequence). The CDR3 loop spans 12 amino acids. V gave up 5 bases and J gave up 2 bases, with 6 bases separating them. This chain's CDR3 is CASSGQNYGYTF. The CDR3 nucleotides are TGTGCCAGCAGCGGACAGAACTATGGCTACACCTTC.